This T cell receptor (beta chain) appears in the sequencing data of a study of T-cell reconstitution after alpha-beta-depleted transplantation in children. In this sample, this clonotype turned up many times. The germline V gene encodes CDR1 LGHNT and CDR2 FRNRAP. Between the trimmed V and J ends, which lost 3 bases and 1 base, there was a span of 18 bases. This CDR3 has 17 residues. Preparation of the TCRbeta library used unique molecular identifiers. TCRdb reanalysed the PCR reads using MiXCR and keeps one entry per CDR3 protein. The sample lists approximately 250,000 distinct CDR3 sequences, 9.7% seen once, with 5% to 5.5% in the top ten.

Sequenced here: PBMCs from the stem cell graft donor, sampled from the stem cell graft. This clonotype originated in a human donor who donated a stem cell graft to a child with SCID. The rearrangement uses TRBV12-5 and TRBJ1-2; TRBD1 is a possible D gene (5 bases). CDR3 region: CASGLAPAGTYNYGYTF. DNA for the CDR3: TGTGCTAGTGGTTTAGCCCCCGCAGGGACCTATAACTATGGCTACACCTTC.